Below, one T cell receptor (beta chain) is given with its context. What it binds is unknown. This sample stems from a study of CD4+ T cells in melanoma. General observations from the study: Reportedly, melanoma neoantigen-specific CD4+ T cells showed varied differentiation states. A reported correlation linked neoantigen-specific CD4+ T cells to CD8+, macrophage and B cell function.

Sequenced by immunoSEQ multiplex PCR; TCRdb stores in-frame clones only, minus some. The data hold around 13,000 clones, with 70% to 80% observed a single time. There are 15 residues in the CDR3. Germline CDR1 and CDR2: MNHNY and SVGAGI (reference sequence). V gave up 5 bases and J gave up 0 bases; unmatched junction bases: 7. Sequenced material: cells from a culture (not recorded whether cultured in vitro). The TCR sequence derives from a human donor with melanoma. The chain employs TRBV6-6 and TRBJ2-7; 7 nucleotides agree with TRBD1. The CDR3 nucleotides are TGTGCCAGCAGTGACAGGGCGTCTACCTCCTACGAGCAGTACTTC. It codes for CASSDRASTSYEQYF.